One sample yielded the 30 T cell receptor beta chains listed below, sequenced in a study of T cells in Graves' hyperthyroidism and ophthalmopathy. From RNA transcripts, TCR beta CDR3 regions were amplified. In the first-round RT-PCR of the TCR CDR3, the HTBI primer set was used. From the multiplex PCR reads, TCRdb called clonotypes with MiXCR, one entry per CDR3 protein. This repertoire shows approximately 58,000 distinct CDR3 sequences, roughly 50% found once; its top ten account for about an eighth. Sequencing was done on a sample of blood. These receptors were taken from a woman aged 25 to 45 with Graves' ophthalmopathy.

This clonotype has at least ten counts. The chain combines TRBV6-5 with TRBJ1-2, with D tentatively TRBD1 (6 bases). The CDR3 totals 16 residues. Germline CDR1 is MNHEY and CDR2 is SVGAGI. Trimming took off 4 bases at V and 4 bases at J, with 19 bases between the two ends. In DNA, the CDR3 is TGTGCCAGCAGTTCCCGGACAGCGTTTAACTTCTATGGCTACACCTTC. Its translation: CASSSRTAFNFYGYTF.

The chain recombines TRBV13 with TRBJ2-7; D is perhaps TRBD1 or TRBD2 (5 bases each). The length of the CDR3 is 11 residues. The V end was cut by 7 bases, the J end by 7 bases, with 11 bases between. Germline V gene data show CDR1 as PRHDT and CDR2 as FYEKMQ (reference sequence). CDR3 sequence: CASTIEGEQYF. The CDR3 bases are TGTGCCAGCACTATAGAGGGGGAGCAGTACTTC.

About this clonotype: It is likely a read error, because the conserved phenylalanine at the end of the CDR3 is missing. CDR3 in DNA: TGCAGTGCTGGAGCCCCGACTAGCGGGAAACCCGATGAGCAGTTCTCC. Residues: CSAGAPTSGKPDEQFS. The rearrangement joins TRBV20-1 to TRBJ2-1; 11 nucleotides line up with TRBD2. The CDR3 sequence is 16 residues long. V shed 5 bases, J shed 8 bases, and the junction held 14 bases outside the gene matches. Germline values: CDR1 DFQATT, CDR2 SNEGSKA (reference sequence).

The chain has TRBV15 and TRBJ2-1; the match to TRBD2 covers 7 bases. The CDR3 loop spans 16 amino acids. Germline V lookup: CDR1 LNHNV, CDR2 YYDKDF (reference sequence). The trim removed 3 bases at V and 10 bases at J, leaving 15 bases unmatched. The CDR3 sequence is CATSSLGAGDWAEQFF. The CDR3 bases are TGTGCCACCAGCAGCCTAGGGGCGGGGGACTGGGCGGAGCAGTTCTTC. Full variable domain (outside the CDR3, taken from reference TRBV15 and TRBJ2-1): DAMVIQNPRYQVTQFGKPVTLSCSQTLNHNVMYWYQQKSSQAPKLLFHYYDKDFNNEADTPDNFQSRRPNTSFCFLDIRSPGLGDTAMYLCATSSLGAGDWAEQFFGPGTRLTVL.

This clonotype showed up many times. The chain couples TRBV2 to TRBJ1-2; D possibly corresponds to TRBD1 (6 bases). Germline V gives CDR1 SNHLY, CDR2 FYNNEI. Trimming took 4 bases from V and 7 from J, leaving 13 bases between them. This CDR3 is 13 amino acids long. The CDR3 loop reads CASSGGGLGGYTF. CDR3 DNA sequence: TGTGCCAGCAGTGGGGGGGGGCTGGGTGGCTACACCTTC.

This clonotype was detected many times. The gene calls are TRBV5-1 and TRBJ2-2; D is unclear. This CDR3 is 14 amino acids long. Germline V CDR1 and CDR2: SGHRS, YFSETQ. With 6 bases removed from V and 1 base from J, the gap between germline ends came to 10 bases. The CDR3 is CASNLGQNTGELFF. For the CDR3, the DNA is TGCGCCAGCAATTTAGGGCAGAACACCGGGGAGCTGTTTTTT.

The rearrangement links TRBV7-9 to TRBJ2-7, with TRBD1 matching 10 bases. CDR3 size: 13 residues. CDR1 and CDR2 (germline): SEHNR, FQNEAQ (reference sequence). The V and J ends lost 3 bases and 9 bases, in that order; junction bases with no gene match: 5. The CDR3 sequence: CASSLTGGVAQYF. The CDR3, as DNA: TGTGCCAGCAGCTTGACAGGGGGCGTAGCGCAGTACTTC.

This clonotype was counted at least ten times. The chain couples TRBV6-1 to TRBJ2-7; D assignment may be TRBD1 or TRBD2 (5 bases each). This CDR3 region has 13 residues. The germline V gene has CDR1 MNHNS and CDR2 SASEGT. V lost 2 bases to trimming and J lost 4 bases, with 9 bases between them. The CDR3 is CASSERDAYEQYF. The CDR3 nucleotides are TGTGCCAGCAGTGAACGGGACGCATACGAGCAGTACTTC.

This sequence joins TRBV7-2 and TRBJ1-4; TRBD1 aligns across 7 bases. The CDR3 spans 16 residues. Germline V gives CDR1 SGHTA, CDR2 FQGNSA. The J segment lost 7 bases and the V segment lost 1 base, leaving 9 bases of the junction unmatched. CDR3 nucleotide sequence: TGTGCCAGCAGCTTAGTGGGGACAGACCGGAGTGAAAAACTGTTTTTT. It encodes CASSLVGTDRSEKLFF.

The CDR3 is CASTRTGDYGYTF. The CDR3 coding sequence is TGTGCCAGCACCAGGACTGGGGACTATGGCTACACCTTC. The rearrangement joins TRBV2 to TRBJ1-2; D call uncertain. The CDR3 runs 13 residues. Trimming removed 7 bases from V and 3 bases from J, with 12 bases in between. Looked up from germline, CDR1 is SNHLY and CDR2 is FYNNEI.

Ten or more counts support this clonotype. The chain has TRBV12-3 or TRBV12-4 and TRBJ1-3; 7 bases fit TRBD1. V dropped 7 bases and J dropped 0; count of bases not matched to a gene: 6. CDR3 length: 15 residues. CDR3 in amino acids: CASTLDRFSGNTIYF. The DNA of the CDR3 is TGTGCCAGCACCCTGGACAGGTTCTCTGGAAACACCATATATTTT.

The V call is TRBV20-1, the J call TRBJ2-7; TRBD2 matches 8 bases. In germline, CDR1 is DFQATT, CDR2 SNEGSKA (reference sequence). Losses at the gene ends were 3 bases for V and 4 bases for J; bases not matched to a gene: 2. This CDR3 region has 12 residues. CDR3 nucleotide sequence: TGCAGTGCTAGGGGCGGGAGGTACGAGCAGTACTTC. This gives the protein CSARGGRYEQYF.

Of note for this clonotype: One junction end does not reproduce the germline sequence, and a read error may be involved. The chain employs TRBV11-2 and TRBJ2-7; the D call may be TRBD1 or TRBD2 (5 bases each). CDR1 and CDR2 from the germline V gene are SGHAT and FQNNGV. The CDR3 consists of 14 residues. CDR3: CASGLRGSSYEQYF. CDR3 DNA: TGTGCCAGCGGCTTGAGGGGAAGCTCCTACGAGCAGTACTTC. Filled out from reference TRBV11-2 and TRBJ2-7, the complete variable domain reads EAGVAQSPRYKIIEKRQSVAFWCNPISGHATLYWYQQILGQGPKLLIQFQNNGVVDDSQLPKDRFSAERLKGVDSTLKIQPAKLEDSAVYLCASGLRGSSYEQYFGPGTRLTVT.

The rearrangement joins TRBV7-6 to TRBJ2-7; TRBD2 matches at 9 bases. Germline assignment: CDR1 SGHVS and CDR2 FNYEAQ. The V segment lost 4 bases and the J segment 6 bases; nucleotides outside the gene matches: 16. The CDR3 sequence is 17 residues long. This chain's CDR3 is CASSSGASGIEQGEQYF. The CDR3 DNA reads TGTGCCAGCAGCTCCGGGGCTAGCGGGATAGAACAGGGCGAGCAGTACTTC.

This clonotype was detected many times. The chain couples TRBV19 to TRBJ2-2; tentative D call: TRBD2 (6 bases). Per germline, CDR1 LNHDA and CDR2 SQIVND (reference sequence). The length of the CDR3 is 15 residues. V was trimmed by 10 bases and J by 2 bases, leaving 17 bases between them. The DNA for the CDR3 is TGTGCCACCAAAAACCGGGACTTAAACACCGGGGAGCTGTTTTTT. It specifies CATKNRDLNTGELFF.

This clonotype has ten or more counts. The V and J genes are TRBV6-5 and TRBJ2-2; D gene uncertain. The CDR3 covers 13 residues. V lost 6 bases, J lost 6 bases, and 11 bases lay in between. Germline CDR1 MNHEY, CDR2 SVGAGI. Here the CDR3 DNA reads TGTGCCAGCAGCCCGATGGCGGCCGGGGAGCTGTTTTTT. It yields the protein CASSPMAAGELFF.

As regards this clonotype: A read error may account for a junction end that differs from germline. CDR3 nucleotide sequence: TGTGCCAGCAGCGCCCGGGGGGGGTGGGGTAAGGAGACCCGGTACTTC. Its translation is CASSARGGWGKETRYF. The V call is TRBV9, the J call TRBJ2-5; 8 bases line up with TRBD2. The CDR3 sequence is 16 residues long. Germline CDR1 SGDLS, CDR2 YYNGEE.

The chain recombines TRBV27 with TRBJ2-7, with D possibly TRBD2 on 6 matching bases. This CDR3 is built from 16 residues. Germline CDR1 and CDR2: MNHEY and SMNVEV (reference sequence). V was cut by 0 bases and J by 3 bases, with 15 bases left in between. The CDR3 DNA reads as TGTGCCAGCAGTTTATCGGTCAGGGAGGAGGGCTACGAGCAGTACTTC. This codes for CASSLSVREEGYEQYF.

This clonotype has at least ten counts. V usage is TRBV10-3 and J usage is TRBJ2-7; maybe TRBD2 (5 bases). The germline V and J ends were trimmed by 2 bases and 7 bases, with 21 bases remaining between them. The CDR3 totals 16 residues. Germline values: CDR1 ENHRY, CDR2 SYGVKD. The CDR3 region has the DNA TGTGCCATCAGTGAGCCGACTGGAGGATGGGGTACGGAGCAGTACTTC. Its protein is CAISEPTGGWGTEQYF.

Many counts were recorded for this clonotype. The CDR3 reads CASSLARQDYGYTF. The CDR3 DNA reads as TGCGCCAGCAGCTTGGCGCGACAGGACTATGGCTACACCTTC. This chain connects TRBV5-1 to TRBJ1-2, with TRBD1 as a possible D gene (6 bases). V was cut by 0 bases and J by 3 bases, with 9 bases left in between. CDR3 length equals 14 residues. Germline CDR1 and CDR2: SGHRS and YFSETQ.

Remarks on this clonotype: The missing conserved phenylalanine or tryptophan at the end of this CDR3 makes a read error likely. The V and J genes are TRBV5-1 and TRBJ2-5; tentative D call: TRBD2 (6 bases). This CDR3 is built from 14 residues. V was pared by 4 bases and J by 2 bases, with 12 bases between. The germline gives CDR1 SGHRS, CDR2 YFSETQ. As DNA, the CDR3 is TGCGCCAGCAGCAGTGGTCGGGGGCAAGAGACCCAGTACTCC. Its translation is CASSSGRGQETQYS.

This clonotype was observed at least ten times. The V gene is TRBV28, the J gene TRBJ2-2; D not resolved. Trimming removed 1 base from V and 0 bases from J, with 3 bases in between. Germline V gives CDR1 MDHEN, CDR2 SYDVKM. The CDR3 covers 14 residues. The CDR3 loop reads CASSLFTNTGELFF. The CDR3 DNA sequence: TGTGCCAGCAGTTTATTCACGAACACCGGGGAGCTGTTTTTT.

In regard to this clonotype: This likely comes from a read error, as the CDR3 has no conserved phenylalanine or tryptophan at its end. No DNA is shown, since the ends of the CDR3 on it are uncertain; the CDR3 is the one TCRdb lists. The V gene is TRBV6-1, the J gene TRBJ2-5; the table's D call of TRBD2 was not tested on the DNA. Looked up from germline, CDR1 is MNHNS and CDR2 is SASEGT. With termini counted, the CDR3 has 9 amino acids. CDR3 in amino acids: CASSEDSGR.

At least ten counts were recorded for this clonotype. The chain joins TRBV5-4 to TRBJ2-3; 8 bases are shared with TRBD2. Per the germline V gene, CDR1 is SGHNT and CDR2 is YYREEE (reference sequence). The CDR3 is made up of 15 amino acids. After removal of 4 bases from V and 4 bases from J, the junction contained 8 bases not matched to a gene. The CDR3 here is CASSPKAGVADTQYF. DNA for the CDR3: TGTGCCAGCAGCCCAAAAGCGGGAGTAGCAGATACGCAGTATTTT.

This chain joins TRBV24-1 and TRBJ2-7; D possibly uses TRBD1 or TRBD2 (5 bases each). Trimming took off 3 bases at V and 6 bases at J, with 11 bases between the two ends. The CDR3 spans 13 residues. CDR1 and CDR2 (germline): KGHDR, SFDVKD. CDR3 loop: CATSDTGRGEQYF. The CDR3 region has the DNA TGTGCCACCAGTGATACGGGAAGGGGCGAGCAGTACTTC.

The rearrangement links TRBV20-1 to TRBJ1-2, with 8 bases identical to TRBD1. The germline CDR1 and CDR2 sequences are DFQATT and SNEGSKA (reference sequence). Trimming at V came to 5 bases and at J to 4 bases, leaving 9 bases not matched to a gene. The CDR3 sequence is 14 residues long. CDR3 protein: CSALIPGQVYGYTF. The CDR3 DNA follows: TGCAGTGCTCTCATTCCGGGACAGGTCTATGGCTACACCTTC.

The rearrangement uses TRBV20-1 and TRBJ1-2; 8 bases agree with TRBD1. Germline-derived CDR1 and CDR2 are DFQATT and SNEGSKA (reference sequence). The CDR3 sequence is 15 residues long. V lost 5 bases, J lost 4 bases, and 12 bases stayed unmatched. The CDR3 DNA reads TGCAGTGCTTTTACCGGGACAGGAGGTGGCTATGGCTACACCTTC. Residues: CSAFTGTGGGYGYTF.

This clonotype was counted many times. This chain joins TRBV7-3 and TRBJ2-3; TRBD2 aligns across 13 bases. This CDR3 contains 17 residues. V lost 4 bases and J lost 4; bases outside the gene matches: 8. Germline V gives CDR1 SGHTA, CDR2 FQGTGA. CDR3 in DNA: TGTGCCAGCAGCTCAAGGCCGGGACTAGCGGGATCAGATACGCAGTATTTT. Protein product: CASSSRPGLAGSDTQYF.

The sample holds many counts of this clonotype. The chain uses TRBV7-9 and TRBJ1-4, with D perhaps matching TRBD1 (5 bases). From germline, CDR1 is SEHNR and CDR2 FQNEAQ (reference sequence). The V end lost 4 bases, the J end lost 7 bases, and 13 bases lay between the germline ends. The CDR3 runs 14 residues. CDR3 region: CASSSGTVGEKLFF. CDR3 bases: TGTGCCAGCAGCTCGGGGACGGTCGGTGAAAAACTGTTTTTT. Drawing the rest from reference TRBV7-9 and TRBJ1-4, the complete variable domain is DTGVSQNPRHKITKRGQNVTFRCDPISEHNRLYWYRQTLGQGPEFLTYFQNEAQLEKSRLLSDRFSAERPKGSFSTLEIQRTEQGDSAMYLCASSSGTVGEKLFFGSGTQLSVL.

Many counts were recorded for this clonotype. This sequence joins TRBV6-1 and TRBJ2-1; 9 nucleotides line up with TRBD2. Germline V gene data show CDR1 as MNHNS and CDR2 as SASEGT. This CDR3 has 14 residues. V shed 4 bases, J shed 5 bases, and the junction held 3 bases outside the gene matches. The CDR3 DNA is TGTGCCAGCAGTGGGACTAGCGCCAACAATGAGCAGTTCTTC. Translated: CASSGTSANNEQFF.